The entry that follows covers one TCR beta chain sequence. This record belongs to a study of blood T cell repertoires in COVID-19. Study at large: The origin of the acute and convalescent COVID-19 samples was the United States, Italy and Spain. PBMCs, B-cell-depleted T cells, or T cells were the source of the cDNA or gDNA that made up the material.

Original processing notes: By means of reference gene primer amplification, nucleated cell counts were estimated. Sequencing was performed with immunoSEQ multiplex PCR; in TCRdb, only in-frame clones are kept and a portion is missing. V and J calls and clone size are given by that table; D and trimming were obtained from the DNA. The sample has some 170,000 clones; about 86% are singletons. V was pared by 0 bases and J by 6 bases, with 9 bases of the junction left unmatched. The CDR3 has 16 residues. Germline loops: CDR1 SQVTM, CDR2 ANQGSEA. The chain carries TRBV29-1 and TRBJ2-2; TRBD1 aligns across 8 bases. The receptor comes from a woman aged 80 or over with acute or convalescent COVID-19. Sequencing used peripheral blood. CDR3 nucleotide sequence: TGCAGCGTTGAAGAGAGTAGTCAGGGGGCAGCCGGGGAGCTGTTTTTT. It specifies CSVEESSQGAAGELFF.